These 3 T cell receptor beta chains came from one sample sequenced in a study of cytomegalovirus exposure and HLA in healthy donors. Both 60 Vbeta primers and 13 Jbeta primers went into the PCR. Method: immunoSEQ multiplex PCR; TCRdb's copy keeps in-frame clones and lacks some. The table lists roughly 190,000 clones, roughly 9.4% of them singletons. Specimen: PBMCs. These receptors were taken from a woman aged 25 to 39 in good health and CMV-seropositive.

J is TRBJ2-2 and V is TRBV18; 7 bases align to TRBD2. Trimming cost V 1 base and J 5 bases; bases outside gene matches: 13. There are 18 residues in the CDR3. Germline lookup yields CDR1 KGHSH and CDR2 LQKENI. CDR3 nucleotides: TGTGCCAGCTCACCACAGGGAGGGCCTTTACGGAGGACCGGGGAGCTGTTTTTT. Translation gives CASSPQGGPLRRTGELFF.

This clone was counted between two and nine times. The chain employs TRBV30 and TRBJ1-4; TRBD1 agrees at 9 bases. There are 13 residues in the CDR3. Germline V gene lookup returns CDR1 GTSNPN and CDR2 SVGIG (reference sequence). With V trimmed by 5 bases and J by 6 bases, 4 bases remained unmatched. CDR3 amino acids: CAWGGQGYEKLFF. The DNA of the CDR3 is TGTGCCTGGGGCGGACAGGGGTATGAAAAACTGTTTTTT.

V gene TRBV6-6 combines with J gene TRBJ2-7, with 8 bases that match TRBD2. The germline V gene encodes CDR1 MNHNY and CDR2 SVGAGI (reference sequence). J was trimmed by 2 bases and V by 4 bases; bases with no gene match: 4. CDR3 size: 14 residues. DNA of the CDR3: TGTGCCAGCAGTTCGAAAGCGGGAGCCTACGAGCAGTACTTC. It encodes CASSSKAGAYEQYF.